This TCR beta chain comes out of a study of PD-1 blockade in mismatch repair-deficient tumors. The CDR3 covers 14 residues. V was pared by 5 bases and J by 4 bases, with 2 bases of the junction left unmatched. Germline V gene lookup returns CDR1 MNHEY and CDR2 SVGAGI. The protocol was immunoSEQ multiplex PCR, while the TCRdb copy is restricted to in-frame clones and leaves out a portion. Of approximately 120,000 clones in the sample, about 88% were seen once. The specimen comprised peripheral blood, sampled 44 weeks after starting pembrolizumab. V and J are TRBV6-5 and TRBJ2-5; 12 bases fit TRBD1. This clonotype was obtained from an adult with mismatch repair-deficient cancer. CDR3 sequence reads: CASSGTGGAETQYF. The CDR3 DNA follows: TGTGCCAGCAGTGGGACAGGGGGCGCAGAGACCCAGTACTTC.